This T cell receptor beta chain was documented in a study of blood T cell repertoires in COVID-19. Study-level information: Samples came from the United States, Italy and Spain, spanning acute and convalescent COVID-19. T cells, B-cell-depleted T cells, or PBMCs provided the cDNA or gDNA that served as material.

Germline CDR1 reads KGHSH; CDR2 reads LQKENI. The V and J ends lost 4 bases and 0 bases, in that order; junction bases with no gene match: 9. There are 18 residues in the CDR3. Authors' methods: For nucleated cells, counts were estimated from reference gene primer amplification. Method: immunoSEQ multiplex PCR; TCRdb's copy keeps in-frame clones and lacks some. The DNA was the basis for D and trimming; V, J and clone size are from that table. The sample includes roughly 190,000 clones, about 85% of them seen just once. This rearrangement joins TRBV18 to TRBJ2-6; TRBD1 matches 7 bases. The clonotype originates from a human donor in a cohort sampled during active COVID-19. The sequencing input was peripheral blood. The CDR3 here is CASSLPIDRASGANVLTF. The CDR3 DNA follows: TGTGCCAGCTCACTACCCATCGACAGGGCCTCTGGGGCCAACGTCCTGACTTTC.